This entry lists 29 T cell receptor beta chains sequenced from one sample in a study of blood T cells in healthy people across ages. Through a sample-barcoded 5' primer and a J-beta primer mix, a second PCR was run for roughly 7 to 12 cycles. TCRdb called the 5' RACE reads again in MiXCR, with one record for every CDR3 protein. The sample records some 780,000 distinct CDR3 sequences, about 61% being singletons. Input material: blood. These receptors were collected from a man aged 35 to 55 in good health.

The chain combines TRBV20-1 with TRBJ2-7, with D unclear. The CDR3 runs to 13 residues. The V gene lost 1 base and the J gene lost 5 bases, with 12 bases spanning the gap. Germline V gene data show CDR1 as DFQATT and CDR2 as SNEGSKA (reference sequence). CDR3 amino acids: CSARAHNRNEQYF. Written as DNA, the CDR3 is TGCAGTGCTAGAGCTCATAATCGAAACGAGCAGTACTTC.

The rearrangement uses TRBV28 and TRBJ1-1; TRBD1 agrees at 10 bases. Germline CDR1 is MDHEN and CDR2 is SYDVKM. The junction had 9 bases not matched to a gene; V was cut back by 10 bases and J by 1 base. This CDR3 spans 15 amino acids. CDR3 coding DNA: TGTGCCACCTTCCCGAGACAGGGGGCGAACACTGAAGCTTTCTTT. Translating it yields CATFPRQGANTEAFF.

This chain joins TRBV3-1 and TRBJ2-7, with TRBD2 identical over 9 bases. CDR1 is LGHDT, CDR2 YNNKEL, per germline (reference sequence). With V trimmed by 6 bases and J by 7 bases, 13 bases remained unmatched. This CDR3 is 15 amino acids long. CDR3 nucleotides: TGTGCCAGCAGGAGGGGAGCGGGGGGTTACAATGAGCAGTACTTC. This encodes CASRRGAGGYNEQYF.

The CDR3 spells CASSQLPGGLAGVDEQFF. The CDR3 DNA reads TGTGCCAGCAGCCAATTACCCGGAGGGCTAGCGGGGGTGGATGAGCAGTTCTTC. The chain recombines TRBV3-1 with TRBJ2-1; 10 bases map to TRBD2. The CDR3 runs 18 residues. V lost 2 bases, J lost 8 bases, and 15 bases stayed unmatched. Per the germline V gene, CDR1 is LGHDT and CDR2 is YNNKEL (reference sequence).

This clonotype was seen many times. CDR3 loop: CASSLESGGYSPLHF. DNA of the CDR3: TGCGCCAGCAGCTTGGAGTCAGGGGGTTATTCACCCCTCCACTTT. The chain carries TRBV5-1 and TRBJ1-6, with 7 bases identical to TRBD1. The CDR3 runs to 15 residues. J lost 8 bases, V lost 0 bases, and 5 bases had no gene match. Looked up from germline, CDR1 is SGHRS and CDR2 is YFSETQ.

The V call is TRBV20-1, the J call TRBJ1-1, with a possible D match to TRBD1 (5 bases). Per the germline V gene, CDR1 is DFQATT and CDR2 is SNEGSKA (reference sequence). The CDR3 is 12 residues long. Deletions cut 6 bases from V and 5 bases from J, with 13 bases between. Here the CDR3 DNA reads TGCAGTGCGTGGGGGGGGGAGACTGAAGCTTTCTTT. This encodes CSAWGGETEAFF.

V and J are TRBV5-1 and TRBJ2-2; 7 nucleotides align to TRBD1. Germline CDR1 reads SGHRS; CDR2 reads YFSETQ. V trimming: 3 bases; J trimming: 4 bases; junction bases outside the gene matches: 9. This CDR3 has 16 amino acids. The CDR3 nucleotides read TGCGCCAGCAGCTCCTTCCCGGACAGGACCACCGGGGAGCTGTTTTTT. Its protein is CASSSFPDRTTGELFF.

This sequence joins TRBV11-2 and TRBJ2-3, with 11 bases that match TRBD2. The CDR3 consists of 16 residues. Germline CDR1 is SGHAT and CDR2 is FQNNGV. With 5 bases clipped from V and 6 bases from J, the junction kept 10 bases outside the gene matches. CDR3 sequence: CASSVTSSGGMDTQYF. As DNA, the CDR3 is TGTGCCAGCAGCGTAACCTCTAGCGGGGGGATGGATACGCAGTATTTT.

The chain joins TRBV28 to TRBJ2-7; the D gene is possibly TRBD1 (6 bases). Germline assignment: CDR1 MDHEN and CDR2 SYDVKM. The V end lost 6 bases, the J end lost 3 bases, and 18 bases lay between the germline ends. The CDR3 runs 15 residues. CDR3 DNA: TGTGCCAGCAGCCCAACGACAGGTTTCTTCTACGAGCAGTACTTC. Amino acid sequence: CASSPTTGFFYEQYF.

Worth noting for this clonotype: The germline gene is not matched at one end of the junction; a read error may be the cause. This chain links TRBV29-1 with TRBJ2-1, with D maybe TRBD1 (7 bases). The CDR3 consists of 17 residues. Germline CDR1 reads SQVTM; CDR2 reads ANQGSEA. The CDR3 reads CSVEGRRQGGMYNGQFF. CDR3 sequence (DNA): TGCAGCGTTGAAGGTAGAAGACAGGGAGGAATGTACAATGGGCAGTTCTTC.

This clonotype was detected only a few times. This chain uses TRBV20-1 with TRBJ2-4; D is uncertain. The CDR3 has 14 amino acids. The ends were cut back, 6 bases at V and 10 bases at J, with 22 bases in the middle. Germline lookup yields CDR1 DFQATT and CDR2 SNEGSKA (reference sequence). The CDR3 nucleotides are TGCAGTGCAACAGAGACAAGGGCCGCTTTTATTCAGTACTTC. Translated, it gives CSATETRAAFIQYF.

This clonotype was detected only a few times. The chain links TRBV10-3 to TRBJ2-5, with TRBD1 matching over 10 bases. The germline CDR1 and CDR2 sequences are ENHRY and SYGVKD. The junction had 6 bases not matched to a gene; V was cut back by 3 bases and J by 2 bases. The CDR3 extends over 16 amino acids. CDR3 bases: TGTGCCATCAGTGAACCGGGACAGGGGCTACAAGAGACCCAGTACTTC. Protein sequence: CAISEPGQGLQETQYF.

The J gene is TRBJ1-5, the V gene TRBV7-2; D is perhaps TRBD1 (5 bases). The germline V gene encodes CDR1 SGHTA and CDR2 FQGNSA. This CDR3 has 14 residues. Trimming pared 3 bases from V and 7 bases from J, leaving 13 bases between. The CDR3: CASSLGTSRQPQHF. The CDR3 bases are TGTGCCAGCAGCTTGGGGACCTCGAGGCAGCCCCAGCATTTT. Using reference TRBV7-2 and TRBJ1-5 for the parts outside the CDR3, the full variable domain is GAGVSQSPSNKVTEKGKDVELRCDPISGHTALYWYRQSLGQGLEFLIYFQGNSAPDKSGLPSDRFSAERTGGSVSTLTIQRTQQEDSAVYLCASSLGTSRQPQHFGDGTRLSIL.

In this sample, this clonotype turned up a few times. This chain connects TRBV11-1 to TRBJ2-3; D is undetermined. CDR3 size: 15 residues. V was trimmed by 5 bases and J by 4 bases, leaving 16 bases between them. CDR1 and CDR2 from the germline V gene are SGHAT and FQDESV (reference sequence). The CDR3 reads CASSRGEAEPDTQYF. In DNA form, the CDR3 reads TGTGCCAGCAGCCGTGGAGAGGCGGAACCAGATACGCAGTATTTT.

This clonotype was detected only a few times. The rearrangement links TRBV3-1 to TRBJ1-2; D is possibly TRBD1 (5 bases). This CDR3 spans 14 amino acids. The germline V gene encodes CDR1 LGHDT and CDR2 YNNKEL (reference sequence). V gave up 8 bases and J gave up 4 bases, with 17 bases separating them. CDR3 loop: CASGGIQDPYGYTF. The DNA for the CDR3 is TGTGCCAGCGGGGGAATACAGGACCCCTATGGCTACACCTTC.

This chain connects TRBV20-1 to TRBJ2-1; 12 nucleotides align to TRBD2. The end of the DNA is better explained by TRBJ2-7, so the J call may be wrong. CDR1 and CDR2 from the germline V gene are DFQATT and SNEGSKA (reference sequence). CDR3 length: 17 amino acids. CDR3 in amino acids: CSARQLAGGSSYNEQYF. The CDR3 coding sequence is TGCAGTGCTAGACAACTAGCGGGAGGTAGCTCCTACAATGAGCAGTACTTC.

A remark on this clonotype: Relative to the germline gene, one junction end is altered; a read error may explain this. CDR3 region: CAGRPGLAGQGQFF. The CDR3 DNA reads as TGTGCCGGCAGACCGGGACTAGCGGGACAGGGGCAGTTCTTC. J is TRBJ2-1 and V is TRBV28; 13 nucleotides align to TRBD2. Germline CDR1 MDHEN, CDR2 SYDVKM. The CDR3 covers 14 residues.

This chain links TRBV5-1 with TRBJ2-5; D possibly corresponds to TRBD1 (6 bases). Germline V lookup: CDR1 SGHRS, CDR2 YFSETQ. V lost 4 bases and J 1 base, leaving 11 bases between the germline ends. CDR3 size: 14 residues. For the CDR3, the DNA is TGCGCCAGCAGCGCCGGGACATCCCAAGAGACCCAGTACTTC. Translating it yields CASSAGTSQETQYF.

The rearrangement uses TRBV2 and TRBJ2-7; no definite D call. The CDR3 is 13 residues long. The V gene's germline CDR1 is SNHLY and CDR2 FYNNEI. V dropped 6 bases and J dropped 7 bases, with 16 bases sitting between them. CDR3 region: CASSDDSPYEQYF. The DNA of the CDR3 is TGTGCCAGCAGCGACGACTCGCCGTATGAGCAGTACTTC.

The chain couples TRBV12-3 or TRBV12-4 to TRBJ1-1, with D unclear. With 4 bases removed from V and 1 base from J, the gap between germline ends came to 13 bases. The CDR3 has 15 amino acids. The CDR3 reads CASSSPLDGNTEAFF. The CDR3 DNA follows: TGTGCCAGCAGTTCTCCGCTCGACGGGAACACTGAAGCTTTCTTT.

This rearrangement joins TRBV6-2 or TRBV6-3 to TRBJ2-7; unclear D gene. Germline V gene lookup returns CDR1 MNHEY and CDR2 SVGEGT. V shed 5 bases and J shed 7 bases, with 9 bases lying between them. This CDR3 contains 11 residues. The DNA of the CDR3 is TGTGCCAGCAGTGACCTTTGGGAGCAGTACTTC. Residues: CASSDLWEQYF.

The DNA of the CDR3 is TGCAGTGCCCAGGCCGGGACTAGCGGAGCCTACAATGAGCAGTACTTC. Protein sequence: CSAQAGTSGAYNEQYF. This chain uses TRBV20-1 with TRBJ2-5; 11 bases fit TRBD2. Germline V CDR1 and CDR2: DFQATT, SNEGSKA (reference sequence). This CDR3 has 16 amino acids. V gave up 6 bases and J gave up 11 bases; unmatched junction bases: 20.

This clonotype has just one count. The V and J genes are TRBV6-2 or TRBV6-3 and TRBJ2-1; 12 bases are shared with TRBD2. The trim removed 2 bases at V and 14 bases at J, leaving 7 bases unmatched. This CDR3 region has 14 residues. Per germline, CDR1 MNHEY and CDR2 SVGEGT. CDR3 DNA sequence: TGTGCCAGCAGTTACACCAAGACTAGCGGGAGTGAGTTCTTC. This sequence encodes CASSYTKTSGSEFF.

This clonotype appeared a few times. The V gene is TRBV20-1, the J gene TRBJ2-3; 13 bases are a match to TRBD2. J gave up 2 bases and V 6 bases, and 17 bases lay outside the gene matches. The CDR3 totals 19 residues. Germline CDR1 is DFQATT and CDR2 is SNEGSKA (reference sequence). The CDR3 is CSASARLAGGQLITDTQYF. The CDR3 DNA sequence: TGCAGTGCCTCAGCTCGACTAGCGGGGGGACAATTGATCACAGATACGCAGTATTTT.

This chain links TRBV13 with TRBJ2-5, with D possibly matching TRBD2 (7 bases). V was shortened by 0 bases and J by 2 bases, with 16 bases between the two germline ends. Germline V gene sequence: CDR1 PRHDT, CDR2 FYEKMQ (reference sequence). The CDR3 sequence is 17 residues long. The CDR3 DNA is TGTGCCAGCAGCTTAGGAGGGGGGGGCGGTTCACAAGAGACCCAGTACTTC. This encodes CASSLGGGGGSQETQYF.

This clonotype was seen once. The V gene is TRBV3-1, the J gene TRBJ2-5, with 16 bases that match TRBD2. The CDR3 is 17 residues long. Germline CDR1 reads LGHDT; CDR2 reads YNNKEL (reference sequence). Trimming cost V 5 bases and J 5 bases; bases outside gene matches: 8. CDR3: CASSDGTSGRGFETQYF. Here the CDR3 DNA reads TGTGCCAGCAGCGATGGGACTAGCGGGAGGGGTTTCGAGACCCAGTACTTC.

This chain's CDR3 is CASSFGSSSEQYF. CDR3 nucleotide sequence: TGTGCCAGCAGTTTTGGGTCTAGCAGTGAGCAGTACTTC. The genes are TRBV27 and TRBJ2-5; D possibly corresponds to TRBD2 (5 bases). This CDR3 has 13 amino acids. V gave up 3 bases and J gave up 11 bases, with 16 bases separating them. CDR1 is MNHEY and CDR2 is SMNVEV in the germline V gene (reference sequence).

This chain joins TRBV20-1 and TRBJ2-7; D not certain. From germline, CDR1 is DFQATT and CDR2 SNEGSKA (reference sequence). The CDR3 consists of 13 residues. Trimming took off 3 bases at V and 0 bases at J, with 9 bases between the two ends. CDR3 region: CSASPHSSYEQYF. CDR3 bases: TGCAGTGCTAGTCCTCATAGCTCCTACGAGCAGTACTTC.

This chain links TRBV6-1 with TRBJ2-5; 10 positions match TRBD1. The CDR3 has 15 amino acids. V dropped 7 bases and J dropped 5; count of bases not matched to a gene: 10. Germline V gives CDR1 MNHNS, CDR2 SASEGT. CDR3 DNA: TGTGCCAGCACCAGAACGTCGGGACAGGGGGAGACCCAGTACTTC. Residues: CASTRTSGQGETQYF.